A selection of T cell receptor beta chains follows, all from one sample in a study of T-cell memory formation after mild COVID-19. TCRdb re-called the 5' RACE reads with MiXCR, one entry per CDR3 protein. The sample shows some 50,000 distinct CDR3 sequences, approximately 12% of them seen only once. The sample taken for sequencing was PBMCs or a T cell subset sorted from them (not recorded which). Receptors were obtained from a man between 18 and 29 years old who had mild COVID-19 (a few samples of this study predate the infection). Cell type and time point are not known. CDR3s include the opening cysteine and the closing phenylalanine or tryptophan. Only some rows state a clone size, as once, few, many or a class for expanded clones.

cdr3_length clone_size j_call v_call cdr3_aa
11 few TRBJ1-2 TRBV7-9 CAGRGEDGYTF
14 few TRBJ2-1 TRBV24-1 CATEPAGAYNEQFF
13 NA TRBJ1-1 TRBV5-5 CASSFIRELEAFF
16 NA TRBJ2-4 TRBV6-2/TRBV6-3 CASSYRAEGAKNIQYF
16 few TRBJ2-2 TRBV6-5 CASRGLAGGPSGELFF
14 NA TRBJ2-5 TRBV3-1 CASSPQGAGETQYF
15 few TRBJ2-7 TRBV12-3/TRBV12-4 CASSFSYQGETEQYF
15 many TRBJ2-1 TRBV6-4 CASSDGTDPYNEQFF
11 few TRBJ2-3 TRBV7-2 CASSLLVTQYF
14 NA TRBJ2-1 TRBV12-3/TRBV12-4 CASATILEGNEQFF
16 many TRBJ2-1 TRBV12-3/TRBV12-4 CASSMTGEQGVNEQFF
14 NA TRBJ1-5 TRBV19 CASTYIASNQPQHF
16 NA TRBJ2-3 TRBV20-1 CSAWLGGHSSTDTQYF
14 many TRBJ2-6 TRBV7-2 CASSYNSGANVLTF
17 medium-sized TRBJ2-1 TRBV5-1 CASSLAPLAGGYNEQFF
16 few TRBJ2-5 TRBV11-2 CASRRTSGGVVETQYF
12 few TRBJ2-1 TRBV28 CASKEGVREQFF
17 few TRBJ2-5 TRBV5-6 CASSQIKRTSWEETQYF
15 many TRBJ2-3 TRBV7-2 CASSSVEGSVDTQYF
14 NA TRBJ2-2 TRBV11-1 CASSQEVWSGELFF
13 NA TRBJ2-1 TRBV6-2/TRBV6-3 CASTMRNSNEQFF
15 few TRBJ1-1 TRBV5-6 CASSLVGTGGAEAFF
16 few TRBJ2-5 TRBV7-8 CASRQDSTAEQETQYF
14 many TRBJ2-1 TRBV7-3 CASSVLAGYNEQFF
13 once TRBJ1-1 TRBV7-9 CASSHPGRSEAFF
13 few TRBJ1-5 TRBV2 CASSVGSDQPQHF
14 few TRBJ1-2 TRBV7-2 CASSLGGQGGGYTF
14 NA TRBJ2-7 TRBV4-1 CASSQGTGTYEQYF
13 few TRBJ1-2 TRBV7-9 CASSSDSPAGYTF
14 many TRBJ2-7 TRBV9 CASSVQGVPYEQYF
18 NA TRBJ1-5 TRBV4-1 CASSRQGLAGVGNQPQHF
13 few TRBJ2-1 TRBV7-2 CASSPGTLNEQFF
12 NA TRBJ1-1 TRBV12-3/TRBV12-4 CASSGRNTEAFF
15 few TRBJ2-3 TRBV5-1 CASSSTSGGTDTQYF
16 few TRBJ2-5 TRBV7-7 CASSLGSSRGPETQYF
12 few TRBJ1-1 TRBV5-6 CASSFDRGEAFF
13 NA TRBJ1-1 TRBV7-2 CASSLGTGYEAFF
14 NA TRBJ2-3 TRBV29-1 CSVVGLAGGDTQYF
14 NA TRBJ2-1 TRBV12-3/TRBV12-4 CASSFYGLGNEQFF
15 few TRBJ1-4 TRBV5-1 CASSLASTGGEKLFF
12 NA TRBJ2-7 TRBV18 CASSTDSYEQYF
14 few TRBJ2-7 TRBV15 CATSRDGRGSEQYF
15 NA TRBJ1-4 TRBV15 CATSRAGANNEKLFF
12 many TRBJ2-3 TRBV7-3 CASSLNGVLQYF
14 NA TRBJ2-7 TRBV5-5 CASSLRAESYEQYF
14 many TRBJ2-7 TRBV9 CASSVDSLRAEQYF
15 few TRBJ2-6 TRBV4-3 CASSRHGAGANVLTF
13 many TRBJ1-2 TRBV20-1 CSARDEGSYGYTF
15 NA TRBJ1-3 TRBV5-1 CASSTGGNSGNTIYF
14 few TRBJ2-3 TRBV6-5 CASRRGWSTDTQYF
13 few TRBJ2-6 TRBV24-1 CATSIPGANVLTF
15 many TRBJ1-6 TRBV5-1 CASSLEGQRNSPLHF
15 few TRBJ1-5 TRBV4-3 CASSQTPQGNQPQHF